The 5 T cell receptor beta chains below come from one sample, sequenced in a study of T cells after yellow fever vaccination. MiXCR, applied by TCRdb to the 5' RACE reads, yields one record per CDR3 protein. The data contain 450,000 to 550,000 distinct CDR3 sequences, just over 20% of them singletons. The sequenced sample was PBMCs, obtained roughly 20 days after the first yellow fever vaccination. Source of these receptors: a man aged 18 to 35 who received the YFV17D yellow fever vaccine.

This clonotype was seen a single time. The junction does not match germline at one end; this may be a read error. The rearrangement joins TRBV20-1 to TRBJ2-7, with D perhaps matching TRBD1 or TRBD2 (5 bases each). The CDR3 is 16 residues long. The germline CDR1 and CDR2 sequences are DFQATT and SNEGSKA (reference sequence). CDR3 sequence: CCARAPERGDSTKQYF. The CDR3 DNA is TGCTGTGCCCGTGCACCTGAACGGGGCGACTCTACGAAGCAGTACTTC.

This clonotype came up many times. The gene calls are TRBV6-4 and TRBJ2-3, with D tentatively TRBD1 or TRBD2 (5 bases each). Trimming removed 6 bases from V and 2 bases from J, with 9 bases in between. In germline, CDR1 is MRHNA, CDR2 SNTAGT. This CDR3 has 13 amino acids. The chain's CDR3 is CASSTGPTDTQYF. For the CDR3, the DNA is TGTGCCAGCAGCACGGGGCCCACAGATACGCAGTATTTT.

This clonotype was counted at least ten times. This chain uses TRBV6-2 or TRBV6-3 with TRBJ2-1; D is unresolved. Trimming stripped 4 bases from V and 4 bases from J, with 5 bases between. The CDR3 contains 12 residues. Germline-derived CDR1 and CDR2 are MNHEY and SVGEGT. The CDR3 loop reads CASSSLYNEQFF. The CDR3 region has the DNA TGTGCCAGCAGTTCTTTATACAATGAGCAGTTCTTC.

In this sample, this clonotype turned up a few times. The chain is built from TRBV25-1 and TRBJ2-4; 7 bases fit TRBD1. This CDR3 comprises 15 residues. Germline CDR1 is MGHDK and CDR2 is SYGVNS. V dropped 5 bases and J dropped 2; count of bases not matched to a gene: 6. The CDR3 region has the DNA TGTGCCAGCAGTTTGACAAGGGGGCCCAAAAACATTCAGTACTTC. The encoded protein is CASSLTRGPKNIQYF.

This chain connects TRBV6-2 or TRBV6-3 to TRBJ1-1, with D hard to call. The germline CDR1 and CDR2 sequences are MNHEY and SVGEGT. The CDR3 is made up of 14 amino acids. V was clipped by 4 bases and J by 5 bases, with 14 bases between them. The CDR3 region is CASSFPQKGTEAFF. CDR3 sequence (DNA): TGTGCCAGCAGTTTCCCACAAAAAGGGACTGAAGCTTTCTTT.